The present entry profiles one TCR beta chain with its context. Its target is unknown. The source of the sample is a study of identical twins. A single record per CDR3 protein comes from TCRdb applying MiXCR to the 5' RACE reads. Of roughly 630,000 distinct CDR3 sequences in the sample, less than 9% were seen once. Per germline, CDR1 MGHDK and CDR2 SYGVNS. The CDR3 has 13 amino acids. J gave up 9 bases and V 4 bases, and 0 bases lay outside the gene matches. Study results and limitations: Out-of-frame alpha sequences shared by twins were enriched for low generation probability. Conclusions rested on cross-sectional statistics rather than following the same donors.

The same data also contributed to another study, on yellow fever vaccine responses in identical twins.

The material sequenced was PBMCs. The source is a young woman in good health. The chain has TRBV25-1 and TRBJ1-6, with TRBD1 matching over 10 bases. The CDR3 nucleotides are TGTGCCAGCAGTGGGACAGGGGGTTCACCCCTCCACTTT. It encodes CASSGTGGSPLHF.